The 32 T cell receptor beta chains reported below all come from one sample, sequenced in a study of T cell repertoires in cytomegalovirus infection. MiXCR, applied by TCRdb to the reads, yields one record per CDR3 protein. Of just under 550,000 distinct CDR3 sequences detected, about 26% appear once; the ten largest clones hold around 14%. Input material: PBMCs. These receptors originate from a human donor in good health (CMV status not recorded). Some clones in this sample may be carry-over from other donors' samples.

V usage is TRBV2 and J usage is TRBJ2-1; TRBD2 matches at 10 bases. J was trimmed by 3 bases and V by 8 bases; bases with no gene match: 7. This CDR3 comprises 15 residues. The germline gives CDR1 SNHLY, CDR2 FYNNEI. The CDR3 is CASRMLAGVYNEQFF. CDR3 in DNA: TGTGCCAGCCGTATGCTAGCGGGAGTCTACAATGAGCAGTTCTTC.

The V gene is TRBV27, the J gene TRBJ2-7; the D is unclear. The CDR3 is 14 residues long. V dropped 6 bases and J dropped 2 bases, with 14 bases sitting between them. CDR1 is MNHEY, CDR2 SMNVEV, per germline (reference sequence). CDR3 nucleotides: TGTGCCAGCAGCCCCCCGGGCTCGACCTACGAGCAGTACTTC. Translation: CASSPPGSTYEQYF.

This clonotype was observed a handful of times. The chain recombines TRBV10-3 with TRBJ1-6; no clear D. Deletions cut 0 bases from V and 10 bases from J, with 10 bases between. The CDR3 extends over 14 amino acids. The germline gives CDR1 ENHRY, CDR2 SYGVKD. CDR3 loop: CAISESSNPSPLHF. CDR3 DNA: TGTGCCATCAGTGAGTCTTCCAACCCCTCACCCCTCCACTTT.

The chain couples TRBV6-8 to TRBJ1-5; D gene uncertain. Germline CDR1 and CDR2: MNHGY and SAAAGT. CDR3 size: 15 residues. V was trimmed by 1 base and J by 5 bases, leaving 12 bases between them. CDR3 DNA: TGTGCCAGCAGTTACTACCCCGGAGCGGATCAGCCCCAGCATTTT. Amino acids: CASSYYPGADQPQHF.

Notes on this clonotype: The conserved final phenylalanine or tryptophan is absent from the CDR3, which likely points to a read error. The V gene is TRBV2, the J gene TRBJ1-5; no clear D. V was trimmed by 1 base and J by 4 bases, leaving 8 bases between them. In germline, CDR1 is SNHLY, CDR2 FYNNEI. The CDR3 consists of 14 residues. Written as DNA, the CDR3 is TGTGCCAGCAGTGAAGAAGGCGGTAATCAGCCCCAGCATTGT. The encoded protein is CASSEEGGNQPQHC.

The table lists this clonotype with a few counts. The chain employs TRBV20-1 and TRBJ2-7; the D gene is possibly TRBD1 (6 bases). The germline gives CDR1 DFQATT, CDR2 SNEGSKA (reference sequence). This CDR3 contains 13 residues. Trimming cost V 6 bases and J 0 bases, with 12 bases left between them. The CDR3: CSAPDRISYEQYF. The CDR3 DNA reads TGCAGTGCACCGGACAGAATCTCCTACGAGCAGTACTTC.

This chain connects TRBV29-1 to TRBJ2-5; D call uncertain. There are 11 residues in the CDR3. The ends were cut back, 0 bases at V and 9 bases at J, with 8 bases in the middle. Germline CDR1 reads SQVTM; CDR2 reads ANQGSEA. The CDR3 sequence: CSVEEAGAQYF. In nucleotides, the CDR3 is TGCAGCGTTGAAGAAGCAGGCGCCCAGTACTTC. Full variable domain (rest looked up from reference TRBV29-1 and TRBJ2-5): SAVISQKPSRDICQRGTSLTIQCQVDSQVTMMFWYRQQPGQSLTLIATANQGSEATYESGFVIDKFPISRPNLTFSTLTVSNMSPEDSSIYLCSVEEAGAQYFGPGTRLLVL.

The genes are TRBV24-1 and TRBJ2-1; D remains unclear. V lost 0 bases and J 0 bases, leaving 11 bases between the germline ends. Germline lookup yields CDR1 KGHDR and CDR2 SFDVKD. This CDR3 has 17 amino acids. The CDR3 sequence: CATSDLVKASSYNEQFF. DNA for the CDR3: TGTGCCACCAGTGATTTGGTAAAGGCGAGCTCCTACAATGAGCAGTTCTTC.

The rearrangement joins TRBV6-2 or TRBV6-3 to TRBJ2-1; no definite D call. The V end was cut by 2 bases, the J end by 7 bases, with 12 bases between. Germline values: CDR1 MNHEY, CDR2 SVGEGT. The CDR3 has 14 residues. The CDR3 loop is CASSYRENRNEQFF. The CDR3 region has the DNA TGTGCCAGCAGTTACCGAGAAAACCGAAATGAGCAGTTCTTC.

The rearrangement links TRBV30 to TRBJ2-1, with TRBD2 matching over 14 bases. This CDR3 has 15 residues. Germline V gene lookup returns CDR1 GTSNPN and CDR2 SVGIG (reference sequence). After removal of 0 bases from V and 9 bases from J, the junction contained 4 bases not matched to a gene. The CDR3, as DNA: TGTGCCTGGAGTGTGACTAGCGGGAGGGCCGTTGAGCAGTTCTTC. Its translation: CAWSVTSGRAVEQFF.

V and J are TRBV15 and TRBJ2-5; D may match TRBD1 or TRBD2 (5 bases each). Germline CDR1 and CDR2: LNHNV and YYDKDF (reference sequence). The CDR3 covers 13 residues. Trimming left V 6 bases short and J 1 base short, with 9 bases between. The CDR3 nucleotides are TGTGCCACCAGGCATGGGACCCAAGAGACCCAGTACTTC. Protein sequence: CATRHGTQETQYF.

This clonotype has at least ten counts. This chain uses TRBV7-2 with TRBJ2-7, with TRBD2 matching over 11 bases. The CDR3 consists of 14 residues. The germline V gene encodes CDR1 SGHTA and CDR2 FQGNSA. V gave up 3 bases and J gave up 2 bases; unmatched junction bases: 0. Written as DNA, the CDR3 is TGTGCCAGCAGCTTGACTAGCGGGGCCTACGAGCAGTACTTC. This codes for CASSLTSGAYEQYF.

The sample holds a few counts of this clonotype. This chain links TRBV30 with TRBJ1-6; D not certain. Germline CDR1 and CDR2: GTSNPN and SVGIG (reference sequence). Between the trimmed V and J ends, which lost 1 base and 9 bases, there was a span of 13 bases. There are 14 residues in the CDR3. This chain's CDR3 is CAWSDTWGGSPLHF. DNA for the CDR3: TGTGCCTGGAGTGACACATGGGGTGGTTCACCCCTCCACTTT.

The rearrangement uses TRBV7-6 and TRBJ2-1, with D maybe TRBD2 (7 bases). This CDR3 comprises 17 residues. Trimming removed 5 bases from V and 9 bases from J, with 26 bases in between. Germline lookup yields CDR1 SGHVS and CDR2 FNYEAQ. In nucleotides, the CDR3 is TGTGCCAGCAGCCCCCCCTTTGCGGGCCCGGGGGGCACTGAGCAGTTCTTC. Translating gives CASSPPFAGPGGTEQFF.

This clonotype was observed a handful of times. This sequence joins TRBV5-4 and TRBJ1-2; tentatively, D is TRBD1 (6 bases). This CDR3 comprises 15 residues. CDR1 is SGHNT and CDR2 is YYREEE in the germline V gene (reference sequence). Trimming pared 2 bases from V and 7 bases from J, leaving 18 bases between. CDR3 DNA sequence: TGTGCCAGCAGCTTTTCGGACAGTAGATTTACTGGCTACACCTTC. It encodes CASSFSDSRFTGYTF.

This clonotype has a handful of counts. J is TRBJ1-2 and V is TRBV4-3; TRBD1 aligns across 10 bases. CDR3 length: 15 residues. Germline-derived CDR1 and CDR2 are LGHNA and YSLEER. Trimming removed 1 base from V and 8 bases from J; junction bases left unmatched: 7. The CDR3 DNA follows: TGCGCCAGCAGCCAAGTGGGGGACAGGGGTGGCGGCTACACCTTC. Translating gives CASSQVGDRGGGYTF.

The CDR3 nucleotides read TGCAGCGTACCAGCTCCAGATACGCAGTATTTT. Translating it yields CSVPAPDTQYF. The chain links TRBV29-1 to TRBJ2-3; D is ambiguous. Trimming shortened V by 6 bases and J by 4 bases, and 8 bases separated the two germline ends. CDR3 length equals 11 residues. Germline values: CDR1 SQVTM, CDR2 ANQGSEA.

This sequence joins TRBV28 and TRBJ2-1, with 8 nucleotides matching TRBD2. The CDR3 runs to 15 residues. The germline CDR1 and CDR2 sequences are MDHEN and SYDVKM. J lost 5 bases, V lost 6 bases, and 9 bases had no gene match. The CDR3 DNA is TGTGCCAGCAGCCCCTCCCCTAGCGGGCACAATGAGCAGTTCTTC. As protein: CASSPSPSGHNEQFF.

This clonotype was picked up a small number of times. The chain links TRBV4-1 to TRBJ2-1; 10 bases agree with TRBD2. This CDR3 is built from 15 residues. Germline CDR1 MGHRA, CDR2 YSYEKL. Unmatched junction bases numbered 7, after V lost 4 bases and J lost 7 bases. CDR3 DNA: TGCGCCAGCAGCCCTACTAGCGGGATAAGGAATGAGCAGTTCTTC. Protein product: CASSPTSGIRNEQFF.

This clonotype was found a few times. This chain uses TRBV7-7 with TRBJ2-5; D call uncertain. Trimming took 1 base from V and 5 from J, leaving 8 bases between them. Looked up from germline, CDR1 is SSHAT and CDR2 is FNYEAQ (reference sequence). The CDR3 runs 13 residues. CDR3 DNA: TGTGCCAGCAGCTTAGTTCTTCTTGAGACCCAGTACTTC. Translation: CASSLVLLETQYF.

A few counts support this clonotype. The chain links TRBV10-1 to TRBJ1-1; D is undetermined. Trimming pared 6 bases from V and 0 bases from J, leaving 8 bases between. CDR1 WNHNN and CDR2 SYGVQD come from the germline V gene (reference sequence). This CDR3 is 13 amino acids long. DNA of the CDR3: TGCGCCAGCAGGTCTGAGTTGAACACTGAAGCTTTCTTT. Its translation is CASRSELNTEAFF.

This sequence joins TRBV6-6 and TRBJ2-6; 12 bases fit TRBD1. CDR1 is MNHNY and CDR2 is SVGAGI in the germline V gene (reference sequence). This CDR3 has 18 residues. The J segment lost 1 base and the V segment lost 4 bases, leaving 5 bases of the junction unmatched. The CDR3 DNA is TGTGCCAGCAGTTGGGGGACAGGGGGCCGGTCTGGGGCCAACGTCCTGACTTTC. This sequence encodes CASSWGTGGRSGANVLTF.

In its sample, this clonotype was seen a few times. The rearrangement links TRBV11-2 to TRBJ2-7; 7 nucleotides align to TRBD1. Germline CDR1 is SGHAT and CDR2 is FQNNGV. The CDR3 loop spans 16 amino acids. Losses at the gene ends were 2 bases for V and 2 bases for J; bases not matched to a gene: 9. The CDR3 sequence is CASSLRQGLTTYEQYV. The CDR3 DNA reads TGTGCCAGCAGCTTACGACAGGGTCTAACAACCTACGAGCAGTACGTC.

This clonotype has a count of ten or more. The CDR3 reads CASSPGSSGSSYNEQFF. CDR3 DNA sequence: TGTGCCAGCAGCCCTGGTAGTAGCGGGAGCTCCTACAATGAGCAGTTCTTC. The V and J genes are TRBV7-3 and TRBJ2-1, with TRBD2 matching over 9 bases. V was pared by 5 bases and J by 0 bases, with 8 bases of the junction left unmatched. Germline lookup yields CDR1 SGHTA and CDR2 FQGTGA. The CDR3 is 17 amino acids. Drawing the rest from reference TRBV7-3 and TRBJ2-1, the complete variable domain is GAGVSQTPSNKVTEKGKYVELRCDPISGHTALYWYRQSLGQGPEFLIYFQGTGAADDSGLPNDRFFAVRPEGSVSTLKIQRTERGDSAVYLCASSPGSSGSSYNEQFFGPGTRLTVL.

This clonotype occurred a few times. The gene calls are TRBV19 and TRBJ1-5; D possibly corresponds to TRBD1 (6 bases). Germline V gene lookup returns CDR1 LNHDA and CDR2 SQIVND (reference sequence). With 3 bases removed from V and 3 bases from J, the gap between germline ends came to 21 bases. The CDR3 is made up of 18 amino acids. Here the CDR3 reads CASSIRGRWQGNNQPQHF. The CDR3 nucleotides read TGTGCCAGTAGTATTCGGGGCAGGTGGCAGGGGAACAATCAGCCCCAGCATTTT.

The gene calls are TRBV5-4 and TRBJ2-6; D may be TRBD2 (5 bases). V was clipped by 1 base and J by 1 base, with 15 bases between them. Germline CDR1 SGHNT, CDR2 YYREEE (reference sequence). The CDR3 runs to 18 residues. CDR3 nucleotides: TGTGCCAGCAGCTTGATGCGGGCCAGCATATCTGGGGCCAACGTCCTGACTTTC. Its translation is CASSLMRASISGANVLTF.

The CDR3 DNA is TGTGCCAGCAGTACGAGACCAGGCTATGGCTACACCTTC. Translating it yields CASSTRPGYGYTF. This chain joins TRBV12-3 or TRBV12-4 and TRBJ1-2; D gene uncertain. With 5 bases removed from V and 4 bases from J, the gap between germline ends came to 11 bases. CDR3 length: 13 residues.

The gene calls are TRBV5-4 and TRBJ1-3; 8 nucleotides agree with TRBD1. Germline-derived CDR1 and CDR2 are SGHNT and YYREEE (reference sequence). V trimming: 2 bases; J trimming: 2 bases; junction bases outside the gene matches: 3. The CDR3 length is 15 residues. The CDR3 region is CASSFQGAPGNTIYF. The CDR3, as DNA: TGTGCCAGCAGCTTTCAGGGGGCGCCTGGAAACACCATATATTTT.

The chain uses TRBV5-1 and TRBJ2-5; D perhaps matches TRBD2 (5 bases). V was shortened by 2 bases and J by 6 bases, with 11 bases between the two germline ends. There are 13 residues in the CDR3. Germline lookup yields CDR1 SGHRS and CDR2 YFSETQ. CDR3 residues: CASSFEGAKTQYF. In DNA form, the CDR3 reads TGCGCCAGCAGCTTCGAGGGAGCGAAGACCCAGTACTTC.

Concerning this clonotype: One junction end disagrees with the germline gene, perhaps due to a read error. V and J are TRBV12-3 or TRBV12-4 and TRBJ2-3; D might be TRBD2 (5 bases). This CDR3 is 16 amino acids long. The CDR3 DNA sequence: TGTGCCAGCAGTCTAGCCCGCATAGGGAGAGTAGATACGCAGTATTTT. This translates into CASSLARIGRVDTQYF.

This chain uses TRBV6-2 or TRBV6-3 with TRBJ2-2; the D gene is possibly TRBD2 (6 bases). V lost 6 bases to trimming and J lost 0 bases, with 14 bases between them. The CDR3 contains 16 residues. Per the germline V gene, CDR1 is MNHEY and CDR2 is SVGEGT. The chain's CDR3 is CASRPSGHANTGELFF. The CDR3 nucleotides are TGTGCCAGCAGGCCGAGCGGGCACGCGAACACCGGGGAGCTGTTTTTT.

V gene TRBV6-1 combines with J gene TRBJ2-7; perhaps TRBD1 as D (5 bases). Trimming left V 5 bases short and J 5 bases short, with 13 bases between. The CDR3 has 13 amino acids. Germline V lookup: CDR1 MNHNS, CDR2 SASEGT. The CDR3 spells CASSYRMFHEQYF. The CDR3 bases are TGTGCCAGCAGTTACAGGATGTTCCACGAGCAGTACTTC.